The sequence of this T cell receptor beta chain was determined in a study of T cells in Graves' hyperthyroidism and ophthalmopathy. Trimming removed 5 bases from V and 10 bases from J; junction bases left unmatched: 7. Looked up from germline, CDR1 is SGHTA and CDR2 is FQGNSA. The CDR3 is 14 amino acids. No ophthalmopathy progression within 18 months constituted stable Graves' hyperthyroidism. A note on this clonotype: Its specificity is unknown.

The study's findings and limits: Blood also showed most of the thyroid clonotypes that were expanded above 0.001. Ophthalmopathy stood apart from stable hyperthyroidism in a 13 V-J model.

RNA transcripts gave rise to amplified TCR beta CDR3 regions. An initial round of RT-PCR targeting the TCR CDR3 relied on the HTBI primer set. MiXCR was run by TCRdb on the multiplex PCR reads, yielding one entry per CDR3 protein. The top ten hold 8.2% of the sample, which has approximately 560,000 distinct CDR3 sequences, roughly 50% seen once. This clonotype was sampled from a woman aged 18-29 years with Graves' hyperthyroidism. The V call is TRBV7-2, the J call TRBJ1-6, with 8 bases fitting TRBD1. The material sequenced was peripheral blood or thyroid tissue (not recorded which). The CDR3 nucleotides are TGTGCCAGCAGCCCGGACAGGGAACGATCACCCCTCCACTTT. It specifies CASSPDRERSPLHF.